This T cell receptor (beta chain) was recorded in a study of T cells in Graves' hyperthyroidism and ophthalmopathy. CDR1 and CDR2 from the germline V gene are SQVTM and ANQGSEA. V dropped 5 bases and J dropped 1; count of bases not matched to a gene: 5. This CDR3 has 14 residues. RNA transcripts gave rise to amplified TCR beta CDR3 regions. The TCR CDR3 was amplified in a first-round RT-PCR using the HTBI primer set. TCRdb re-called the multiplex PCR reads with MiXCR, one entry per CDR3 protein. The repertoire has fewer than 550,000 distinct CDR3 sequences, 15% to 18% of them found once; the top ten carry just under 8%. General study findings and limits: Blood shared most expanded thyroid clonotypes above 0.001.

Stable hyperthyroidism: no ophthalmopathy progression over 18 months of follow-up. Lactation, pregnancy, other autoimmune disease or uncontrolled infection excluded patients. This clonotype was detected many times. Antigen: not known. The J gene is TRBJ2-7, the V gene TRBV29-1; 10 bases fit TRBD1. Sequenced: blood. The clonotype comes from a young woman with Graves' hyperthyroidism. For the CDR3, the DNA is TGCAGCGTTCGAGGGACAGGGGAATCCTACGAGCAGTACTTC. Amino acids: CSVRGTGESYEQYF.